This note documents a single T cell receptor beta chain sequence. The antigen is undetermined. At one end the junction does not follow the germline gene, possibly because of a read error. This sample stems from a study of blood T cells in healthy people across ages. Findings and caveats of the study: More naive CD4+ cells and higher diversity marked long-lived donors relative to aged donors. Expanded clonotype shifts may have been confounded, as the donors had an unknown CMV status. A roughly linear fall in TCR beta diversity per million T cells was seen with increasing age.

This CDR3 has 14 residues. Germline V gene data show CDR1 as SGHTA and CDR2 as FQGNSA. For the second PCR, which ran for about 6 to 11 cycles, a sample-barcoded 5' primer and a J-beta primer mix were used. The template-switch adaptor was a 5' adaptor with 12 random nucleotides. It tagged each cDNA molecule. TCRdb used MiXCR to reprocess the 5' RACE reads, holding one entry per CDR3 protein. Of approximately 900,000 distinct CDR3 sequences listed, under 50% were seen once; the top ten hold about an eighth. This TCR was recovered from a young man in good health. The chain carries TRBV7-2 and TRBJ2-2; no definite D call. The sequencing input was blood. CDR3 residues: CVSSLGQPTGELFF. Here the CDR3 DNA reads TGTGTCAGCAGCTTAGGCCAACCCACCGGGGAGCTGTTTTTT.